The entry below describes one TCR beta chain. Its antigen is not known. The sample belongs to a study of cytomegalovirus exposure and HLA in healthy donors. On the study more broadly: Of all 400 or so donors who were genotyped, around 82% belonged to the Caucasian-associated ancestry cluster. Study results and caveats: An analysis that was carried out later associated about 17,000 TCR beta sequences with HLA alleles at 0.05 false discovery rate. The authors reported that TCR beta sequences could predict HLA-A and HLA-B alleles. These predictions were accurate for most subjects in the first cohort.

Sampled while nominally healthy, donors likely had unrecorded immune exposures. The primer mix had 60 Vbeta and 13 Jbeta primers. Libraries were prepared by immunoSEQ multiplex PCR; TCRdb keeps only in-frame clonotypes and omits some of them. The sample lists 60,000 to 75,000 clones; approximately 81% were seen once. This CDR3 has 11 amino acids. The germline V gene has CDR1 MDHEN and CDR2 SYDVKM. Trimming removed 5 bases at V and 4 bases at J, with 5 bases between. The chain employs TRBV28 and TRBJ1-2; D remains unclear. The source of this sequence is a woman younger than 45 in good health and CMV-seropositive. What was sequenced was PBMCs. CDR3 region: CASSEIYGYTF. The CDR3 region has the DNA TGTGCCAGCAGTGAGATCTATGGCTACACCTTC.